This T cell receptor (beta chain) originates from a study of graft-versus-host responses after intestinal transplantation. As for this clone: No antigen is known for it.

The data were produced by immunoSEQ multiplex PCR, yet TCRdb's version contains in-frame clones alone and is incomplete. Here the sample spans some 100,000 clones, 85% to 95% being singletons. Trimming shortened V by 7 bases and J by 2 bases, and 15 bases separated the two germline ends. This CDR3 contains 14 residues. Germline assignment: CDR1 MNHNS and CDR2 SASEGT. Sequenced material: unstimulated CD8+ T cells sorted from spleen or lymph node cells, taken before transplant. This chain uses TRBV6-1 with TRBJ2-7; tentatively, D is TRBD1 (6 bases). The clonotype was recovered from a human donor who was the organ donor for an intestinal transplant. The CDR3 sequence is CASNDWGQTYEQYF. CDR3 nucleotide sequence: TGTGCCAGCAACGACTGGGGGCAGACCTACGAGCAGTACTTC.